This T cell receptor (beta chain) was sequenced in a study of blood T cells in healthy people across ages (dated by TCRdb to about 2015). Regarding the complete study: In model experiments, roughly one uniquely barcoded TCR beta cDNA molecule per two T cells was captured by template switching. To track age-related changes in TCR beta repertoire diversity, the study relied on deep sequencing normalized with unique cDNA molecular identifiers. Donors were grouped into four age groups: young (average roughly 15 years), middle-aged (39), aged (over 55) and long-lived (approximately 78). To avoid experimental bias, donors of different ages were randomly spread across the sequencing lanes. The study analyzed two additional independent replicas of 1 million unique cDNA reads from the same blood draw for two donors, one aged 18 to 29 and one aged 80 or older.

About this clonotype: The specificity of this receptor is unknown. Just one base apart from a much larger clone, this may be a read error.

Compared with germline, V lacks 8 bases and J lacks 0 bases; bases without a gene match: 16. CDR1 is given as SQVTM and CDR2 as ANQGSEA, both from the germline V gene. Inclusive of the bounding cysteine and phenylalanine, the CDR3 is 17 residues long. Only the CDR3 DNA is retained, 51 bases long and in frame from the first base. Results and caveats for the whole study, not just this receptor: Because donor CMV infection status was unknown, age-related changes in expanded clonotypes were potentially confounded. The percentage of naive T cells measured by flow cytometry correlated strongly with observed TCR beta diversity. Estimates of total diversity based on one million sequenced T cells were considered lower bounds and underestimates. Since profiling was done on bulk unsorted PBMCs, naive and antigen-experienced compartments could not be conclusively compared. Observed TCR beta diversity per million T cells fell roughly linearly with age, and a significant reduction was already apparent by age roughly 41. Compared with the aged group, the long-lived group had more naive CD4+ T cells, fewer expanded clones and increased TCR diversity, a pattern suggesting age selection.

Library creation used 5' RACE. Reads for this sample came from an Illumina HiSeq 2500. A second roughly 7 to 11 cycle PCR used a sample-barcoded 5' primer and a J-beta primer mix. A template-switch 5' adaptor carrying 12 random nucleotides introduced a unique molecular identifier onto each TCR beta cDNA molecule. At least 2.5 million CDR3-containing paired-end reads were obtained from each sample. All of the RNA was converted into first-strand cDNA using the Mint cDNA synthesis kit, with a TRBC-specific oligonucleotide serving as the primer. After uracil-DNA glycosylase treatment, a first 18-cycle PCR used universal primers M1SS and BC2_uni_R on all cDNA. In the original analysis: Normalization of each sample was performed by random selection of 1 million high-quality reads, each carrying a distinct molecular identifier. Reads with shared molecular identifiers were discarded instead of being binned into consensus sequences. CDR3 identification, clonotype clustering and error correction used MiTCR with a Q25 quality threshold and the strictest error-elimination algorithm. A nonparametric unseen species model with Euler transformation was used to estimate a lower bound on total TCR beta diversity. In TCRdb, the public reads were trimmed at Q25 with fastp and aligned with MiXCR, with productive beta chains retained. One record per CDR3 amino acid sequence lists the most common genes and DNA. TCRdb, not the authors, supplied the V and J calls. The sample table holds about a million distinct CDR3 sequences, of which 40% to 60% were seen once. The ten top clones hold about an eighth of the sample.

Donors were under 40 systemically healthy Caucasian individuals from Russia aged about 6 to 100 years. Each donor gave ten milliliters of peripheral blood, collected into EDTA-treated Vacutainer tubes. Ficoll-Paque density-gradient centrifugation was used to isolate PBMCs, with at least 6.5 million per sample. Trizol reagent was used to extract total RNA from the PBMCs, yielding at least 5 micrograms per sample. Naive CD45RAhigh/CD27high T cell percentages were measured by flow cytometry on a PBMC aliquot from every donor. The sequenced sample consisted of blood. This chain joins TRBV29-1 to TRBJ2-3; 8 bases in the middle match TRBD1. This TCR derives from a man younger than 45 in good health. CDR3 reads: CSILLDRGVSSTDTQYF. The bases are TGCAGCATTCTTCTCGACAGGGGAGTTTCTAGCACAGATACGCAGTATTTT.